A selection of T cell receptor beta chains follows, all from one sample in a study of long-term antiretroviral therapy in people with HIV. Sequencing was performed with immunoSEQ multiplex PCR; in TCRdb, only in-frame clones are kept and a portion is missing. The repertoire holds over 30,000 clones, with roughly 80% as singletons. The sequencing here drew on unsorted PBMCs, taken 2 years after starting antiretroviral therapy. These receptors were obtained from a woman aged 50 to 60 with HIV. CDR3s include the opening cysteine and the closing phenylalanine or tryptophan. D genes are given only for firm matches.

TRBD1 | TRBV18 | CASSDREARGNSPLHF
NA | TRBV9 | CASSVLGSSYEQYF
NA | TRBV7-9 | CASSLGFQRAFF
NA | TRBV9 | CASSVGTNNSPLHF
TRBD2 | TRBV7-3 | CASSITSGGYYEQYF
NA | TRBV25-1 | CASSESDYTTNEKLFF
NA | TRBV19 | CASSIAAPGSVQETQYF
NA | TRBV2 | CASSQWQETQYF
TRBD1 | TRBV9 | CAGTGGETQYF
TRBD2 | TRBV7-8 | CASSPTSGVSNTQYF
NA | TRBV7-3 | CASSLNGREGNEQFF
TRBD1 | TRBV5-4 | CASSFGQGIGYEQYF
NA | TRBV7-9 | CASSLPEKVMNTGELFF
TRBD1 | TRBV9 | CASTDRGYNEQFF
NA | TRBV5-1 | CASSLASSGNEQFF
NA | TRBV7-7 | CASSLAVGGLAGTGELFF
NA | TRBV1 | CTSSQDQGRGGTSGTDTQYF
NA | TRBV7-2 | CASSLGRFPGEQYF
NA | TRBV7-8 | CASSSFTGNYEQYF
TRBD2 | TRBV30 | CAWSLAGLSYNEQFF
NA | TRBV5-1 | CASSTAPLANYGYTF
TRBD1 | TRBV4-1 | CASSRGTAYGYTF
NA | TRBV30 | CAWSLREPLHF
TRBD1 | TRBV5-8 | CASSFLDRVGTEAFF
NA | TRBV7-8 | CASSPESQGMTQYF
TRBD1 | TRBV6-5 | CASSGGNNSPLHF
NA | TRBV29-1 | CSVAMVAYGYTF
NA | TRBV11-2 | CASSLGAGQPQHF
NA | TRBV11-2 | CASSAGQRTQYF
NA | TRBV2 | CASSEAGSNQPQHF
NA | TRBV7-3 | CASSLTTGPYYEQYF
NA | TRBV7-3 | CASSLGASRGPDTQYF
NA | TRBV11-2 | CASSLGGGPGNTIYF
NA | TRBV10-2 | CASSGPGTDNEQFF
TRBD1 | TRBV15 | CATSREDRGYGYTF
NA | TRBV5-1 | CASSFGGPTEAFF
TRBD2 | TRBV7-3 | CASSRTSGGPSSYNEQFF
NA | TRBV25-1 | CASRDSLSTTEAFF
NA | TRBV9 | CASTRGSDYGYTF
TRBD1 | TRBV5-4 | CASSLGFAGGIYEQYF
TRBD1 | TRBV6-5 | CASSKDRGGNQPQHF
TRBD2 | TRBV18 | CASSPIAGFRGEQFF
NA | TRBV7-9 | CASSPRGPDTQYF
NA | TRBV19 | CASSKGTANQPQHF
NA | TRBV5-1 | CASRNTVLKNEKLFF
NA | TRBV5-1 | CASSLGTLNTEAFF
TRBD1 | TRBV14 | CARTTGKIEKLFF
NA | TRBV19 | CASSEDLNTEAFF
NA | TRBV5-1 | CASSPRVLGNTEAFF
NA | TRBV11-2 | CASSLDLLGEQYF
NA | TRBV7-8 | CASSLGTSNYGYTF
NA | TRBV6-6 | CASSYMGGSTGNTIYF
NA | TRBV5-1 | CASSYIPRGPDTQYF
TRBD1 | TRBV5-6 | CASSLGTGKNEKLFF
NA | TRBV28 | CASSYPGIPDQPQHF
NA | TRBV30 | CAWATGIETQYF